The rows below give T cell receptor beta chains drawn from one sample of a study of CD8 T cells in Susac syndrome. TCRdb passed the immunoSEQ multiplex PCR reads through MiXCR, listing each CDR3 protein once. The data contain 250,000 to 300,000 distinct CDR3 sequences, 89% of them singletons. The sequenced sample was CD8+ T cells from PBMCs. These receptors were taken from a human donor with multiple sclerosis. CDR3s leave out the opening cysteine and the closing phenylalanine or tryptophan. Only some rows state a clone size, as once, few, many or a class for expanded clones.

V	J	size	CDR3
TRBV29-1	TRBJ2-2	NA	SVDHGLNTGELF
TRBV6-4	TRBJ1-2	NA	ASSDPGNDGYT
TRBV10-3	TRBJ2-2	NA	AIKDFDTGELF
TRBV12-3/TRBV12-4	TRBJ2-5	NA	ASSKTQETQY
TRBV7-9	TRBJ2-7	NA	ASSFGVGMFDEQY
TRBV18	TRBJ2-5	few	ASSPYGQETQY
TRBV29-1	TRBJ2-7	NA	SVLRGAYEQY
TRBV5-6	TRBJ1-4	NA	ASNLYRAGDEKLF
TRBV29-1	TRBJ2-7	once	SVWDFERGEQY
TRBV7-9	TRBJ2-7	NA	ASSYPLKPSEQY
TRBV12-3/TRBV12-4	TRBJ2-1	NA	ASSSRGEQF
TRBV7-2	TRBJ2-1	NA	ASSPLGGRRSYNEQF
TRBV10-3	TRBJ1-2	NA	AISEIRRGYT
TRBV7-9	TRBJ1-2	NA	ASSFGDVSGYT
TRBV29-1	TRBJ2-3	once	SVSGLAGVDTQY
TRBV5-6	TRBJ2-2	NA	ASSTIGSTGELF
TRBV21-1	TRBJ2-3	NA	ASSNEFAARSTQY
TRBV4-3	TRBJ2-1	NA	ASSQDQSGEQF
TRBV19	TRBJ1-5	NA	ASSHRFGEGIYSNQPQH
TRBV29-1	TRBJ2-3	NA	SVENSGRAANTQY
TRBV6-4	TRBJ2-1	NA	ASSDSDNEQF
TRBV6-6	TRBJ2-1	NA	ASSETRYNEQF